This T cell receptor (beta chain) originates from a study of shared clonotypes between healthy human individuals. CDR3 size: 14 residues. The germline V and J ends were trimmed by 3 bases and 3 bases, with 8 bases remaining between them. Germline V gene data show CDR1 as SEHNR and CDR2 as FQNEAQ (reference sequence). Sequenced by immunoSEQ multiplex PCR; TCRdb stores in-frame clones only, minus some. The table has around 2.1 million clones, 95% seen once. Notes on this clone: Its specificity is unknown.

Notes on the study in general: All-four-donor shared clonotypes had higher generation probabilities than non-shared clonotypes did.

The sequenced material came from naive CD4+ T cells sorted from blood. This sample's subset: CD45RA+ positively selected. The chain combines TRBV7-9 with TRBJ2-2; D possibly corresponds to TRBD2 (6 bases). The receptor comes from a man aged 18 to 35 in good health. The CDR3 protein is CASSFQRDTGELFF. As DNA, the CDR3 is TGTGCCAGCAGCTTCCAGCGGGACACCGGGGAGCTGTTTTTT.